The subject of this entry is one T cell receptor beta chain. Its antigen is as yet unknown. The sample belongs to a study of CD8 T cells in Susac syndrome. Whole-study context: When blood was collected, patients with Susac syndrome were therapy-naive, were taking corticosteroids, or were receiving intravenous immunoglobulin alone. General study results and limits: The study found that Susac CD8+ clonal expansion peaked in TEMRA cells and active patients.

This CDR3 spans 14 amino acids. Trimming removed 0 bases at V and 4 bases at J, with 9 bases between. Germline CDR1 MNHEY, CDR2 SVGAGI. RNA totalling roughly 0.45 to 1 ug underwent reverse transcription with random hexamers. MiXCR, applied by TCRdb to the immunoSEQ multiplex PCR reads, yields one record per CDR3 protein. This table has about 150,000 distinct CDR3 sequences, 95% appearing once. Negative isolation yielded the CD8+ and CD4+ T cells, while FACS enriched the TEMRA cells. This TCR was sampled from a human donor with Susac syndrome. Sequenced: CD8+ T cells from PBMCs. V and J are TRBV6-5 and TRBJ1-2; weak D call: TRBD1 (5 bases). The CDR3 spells CASSYSTESYGYTF. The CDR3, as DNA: TGTGCCAGCAGTTACTCGACAGAGAGCTATGGCTACACCTTC.